This entry lists 26 T cell receptor beta chains sequenced from one sample in a study of T cells expressing NK-cell markers. TCRdb reworked the 5' RACE reads into one entry per CDR3 protein, no DNA. The sample yields about 380,000 distinct CDR3 sequences, of which the top ten take up 5.2%. Sequencing was carried out using blood T cells: a sorted CD56 or NKG2C T cell subset, CD4+ or CD8+ T cells, or bulk PBMC T cells (not recorded which). These receptors were obtained from a man between 18 and 69 years old in good health.

The V gene is TRBV7-8, the J gene TRBJ1-1. Germline values: CDR1 SGHVS, CDR2 FQNEAQ. This CDR3 is built from 15 residues. The CDR3 here is CASSLKPRINTEAFF.

The chain has TRBV7-2 and TRBJ2-3. Germline V lookup: CDR1 SGHTA, CDR2 FQGNSA. This CDR3 has 16 residues. The CDR3 here is CASSLAASGNTDTQYF.

The chain couples TRBV10-3 to TRBJ2-1. This CDR3 region has 15 residues. Germline V lookup: CDR1 ENHRY, CDR2 SYGVKD. The CDR3 loop is CAISDRDKPYNEQFF.

This chain links TRBV12-3 or TRBV12-4 with TRBJ2-5; TCRdb picks TRBD1, but there is no DNA to check that call. The CDR3 totals 15 residues. The CDR3 loop is CASRPGTSTRETQYF.

V and J are TRBV19 and TRBJ1-4; checking the TCRdb D call of TRBD1 is not possible without DNA. Germline CDR1 reads LNHDA; CDR2 reads SQIVND (reference sequence). The CDR3 covers 16 residues. CDR3 residues: CASSIKTTGVNEKLFF.

V usage is TRBV20-1 and J usage is TRBJ2-6; the TCRdb call, TRBD1, lacks DNA for checking. Germline CDR1 and CDR2: DFQATT and SNEGSKA (reference sequence). This CDR3 comprises 14 residues. The CDR3 loop reads CSAPDRAGANVLTF.

This chain joins TRBV25-1 and TRBJ1-4; the D call from TCRdb, TRBD1, cannot be confirmed without DNA. The CDR3 loop spans 15 amino acids. Germline loops: CDR1 MGHDK, CDR2 SYGVNS. CDR3 protein: CASSEYGGEEEKLFF.

The chain employs TRBV29-1 and TRBJ2-2; checking the TCRdb D call of TRBD2 is not possible without DNA. The CDR3 totals 11 residues. Per the germline V gene, CDR1 is SQVTM and CDR2 is ANQGSEA. CDR3 sequence: CSGRASGELFF.

CDR3 protein: CASSQDWFRQSSNEQFF. The chain employs TRBV3-1 and TRBJ2-1; TCRdb names TRBD1, which stays unverified in the absence of DNA. The CDR3 sequence is 17 residues long. Looked up from germline, CDR1 is LGHDT and CDR2 is YNNKEL (reference sequence).

This rearrangement joins TRBV27 to TRBJ1-2; absent DNA, TCRdb's TRBD1 call cannot be checked. Germline loops: CDR1 MNHEY, CDR2 SMNVEV (reference sequence). The CDR3 extends over 17 amino acids. The CDR3 reads CASSLSTDRGRLHGYTF.

This sequence joins TRBV2 and TRBJ2-7; absent DNA, TCRdb's TRBD2 call cannot be checked. The CDR3 runs 14 residues. Germline V gives CDR1 SNHLY, CDR2 FYNNEI. CDR3 amino acids: CAGRAGLSSYEQYF.

This chain uses TRBV29-1 with TRBJ2-6. In germline, CDR1 is SQVTM, CDR2 ANQGSEA. This CDR3 has 14 amino acids. The CDR3 loop reads CSVTTTSGANVLTF. The variable domain in full, completed from reference TRBV29-1 and TRBJ2-6, reads SAVISQKPSRDICQRGTSLTIQCQVDSQVTMMFWYRQQPGQSLTLIATANQGSEATYESGFVIDKFPISRPNLTFSTLTVSNMSPEDSSIYLCSVTTTSGANVLTFGAGSRLTVL.

This sequence joins TRBV6-5 and TRBJ2-1; checking the TCRdb D call of TRBD2 is not possible without DNA. The CDR3 length is 16 residues. CDR1 is MNHEY and CDR2 is SVGAGI in the germline V gene. This CDR3 reads CASSYSGTSGVFEQFF.

The V call is TRBV4-1, the J call TRBJ2-5; TCRdb gives TRBD2 as the D gene, but with no DNA this cannot be confirmed. This CDR3 has 18 amino acids. Germline CDR1 is MGHRA and CDR2 is YSYEKL. CDR3 residues: CASSQNPSSGGYQETQYF.

The chain links TRBV20-1 to TRBJ2-5; TCRdb outputs TRBD2, but without DNA this stays unchecked. The CDR3 is 14 residues long. Germline values: CDR1 DFQATT, CDR2 SNEGSKA (reference sequence). CDR3 region: CSARPQRGQETQYF.

The chain links TRBV12-3 or TRBV12-4 to TRBJ1-4. This CDR3 region has 11 residues. The CDR3 region is CASSFNHRLFF.

The genes are TRBV7-2 and TRBJ1-1; absent DNA, TCRdb's TRBD1 call cannot be checked. Germline CDR1 SGHTA, CDR2 FQGNSA. The length of the CDR3 is 14 residues. This chain's CDR3 is CASSPADRGTEAFF.

This sequence joins TRBV11-2 and TRBJ2-2. The CDR3 spans 17 residues. CDR1 and CDR2 from the germline V gene are SGHAT and FQNNGV. The CDR3 protein is CASSLDLNRLNTGELFF. The full variable domain, completed using reference TRBV11-2 and TRBJ2-2, is EAGVAQSPRYKIIEKRQSVAFWCNPISGHATLYWYQQILGQGPKLLIQFQNNGVVDDSQLPKDRFSAERLKGVDSTLKIQPAKLEDSAVYLCASSLDLNRLNTGELFFGEGSRLTVL.

The chain combines TRBV27 with TRBJ2-3; the TCRdb D gene call, TRBD1, has no DNA to confirm it. Germline V gene lookup returns CDR1 MNHEY and CDR2 SMNVEV (reference sequence). CDR3 size: 14 residues. The chain's CDR3 is CASSLGGGRDTQYF.

The chain has TRBV12-3 or TRBV12-4 and TRBJ1-5; TCRdb's assignment of TRBD1 cannot be checked, as there is no DNA. This CDR3 is 15 amino acids long. This chain's CDR3 is CASSLMGLTNQPQHF.

CDR3 loop: CASATVKKGREQYF. V and J are TRBV27 and TRBJ2-7; the D gene TCRdb calls, TRBD1, cannot be checked with no DNA. From germline, CDR1 is MNHEY and CDR2 SMNVEV (reference sequence). This CDR3 spans 14 amino acids.

CDR3: CASSLAGVEKLFF. This chain joins TRBV5-1 and TRBJ1-4. There are 13 residues in the CDR3. The germline V gene has CDR1 SGHRS and CDR2 YFSETQ.

This chain links TRBV11-2 with TRBJ2-1; the D call from TCRdb, TRBD1, cannot be confirmed without DNA. The CDR3 is made up of 19 amino acids. CDR1 and CDR2 (germline): SGHAT, FQNNGV. CDR3: CASSLRDRGSVGRYNEQFF.

The CDR3 here is CASSGRSYNSPLHF. This chain connects TRBV6-1 to TRBJ1-6. The V gene's germline CDR1 is MNHNS and CDR2 SASEGT. The CDR3 has 14 amino acids.

The V and J genes are TRBV20-1 and TRBJ2-7; as DNA is missing, the TRBD1 call by TCRdb cannot be tested. Germline V CDR1 and CDR2: DFQATT, SNEGSKA (reference sequence). This CDR3 spans 14 amino acids. The CDR3 loop reads CSASQQGDEVEQYF.

This sequence joins TRBV15 and TRBJ1-1; the D call of TRBD1 rests on TCRdb alone, since no DNA is present to check it. CDR1 and CDR2 (germline): LNHNV, YYDKDF (reference sequence). The CDR3 covers 15 residues. The CDR3: CATSPRQAFYTEAFF.